This TCR beta chain was captured by sequencing in a study of beta chain features in type 1 diabetes. Study observations and caveats: Type 1 diabetes patients had VDJ junctions that carried fewer insertions and more deletions. When cDNA is sequenced, cells with high TCR expression could be over-represented. Type 1 diabetes patients had moderately but significantly shorter TCRB CDR3s in all four CD4+ subsets.

The V end was cut by 5 bases, the J end by 4 bases, with 14 bases between. CDR3 length: 14 residues. Germline V lookup: CDR1 KGHSH, CDR2 LQKENI. Isolated RNA was reverse transcribed in full, so expressed TCRB transcripts were sequenced. Only in-frame clones appear in the TCRdb table, and some are missing; sequencing was by immunoSEQ multiplex PCR. The sample lists about 260,000 clones; around 20% were seen once. This clone was detected a few times. Its antigen is currently unknown. The chain recombines TRBV18 with TRBJ1-2; D gene uncertain. Material: naive CD4+ T cells from blood. The sequence derives from a woman between 40 and 50 years old with type 1 diabetes. The CDR3 bases are TGTGCCAGCTCATCCGGCCGGGGAAGCTATGGCTACACCTTC. Its protein product is CASSSGRGSYGYTF.